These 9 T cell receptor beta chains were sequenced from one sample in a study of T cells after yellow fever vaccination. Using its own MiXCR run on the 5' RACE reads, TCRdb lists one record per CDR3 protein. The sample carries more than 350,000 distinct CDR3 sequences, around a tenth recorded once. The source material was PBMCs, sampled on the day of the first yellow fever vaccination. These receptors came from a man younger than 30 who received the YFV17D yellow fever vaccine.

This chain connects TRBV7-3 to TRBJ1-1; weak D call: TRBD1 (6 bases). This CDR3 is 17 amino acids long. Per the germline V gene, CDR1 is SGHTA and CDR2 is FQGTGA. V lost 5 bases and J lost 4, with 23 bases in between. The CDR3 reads CASSPEGPIGGPTEAFF. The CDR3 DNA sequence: TGTGCCAGCAGCCCCGAGGGCCCTATTGGGGGGCCCACTGAAGCTTTCTTT.

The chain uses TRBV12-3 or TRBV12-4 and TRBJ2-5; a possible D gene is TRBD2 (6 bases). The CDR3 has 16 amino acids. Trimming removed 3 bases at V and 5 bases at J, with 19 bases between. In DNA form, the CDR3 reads TGTGCCAGCAGTTTCTTTGGGCTTGGGGCGGGGGAGACCCAGTACTTC. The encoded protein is CASSFFGLGAGETQYF.

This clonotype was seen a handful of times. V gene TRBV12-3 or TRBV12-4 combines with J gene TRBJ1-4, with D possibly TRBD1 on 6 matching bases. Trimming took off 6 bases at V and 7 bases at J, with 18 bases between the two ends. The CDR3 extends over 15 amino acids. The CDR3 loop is CASRPRGAGSEKLFF. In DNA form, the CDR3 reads TGTGCCAGCAGGCCCCGGGGGGCAGGTAGTGAAAAACTGTTTTTT.

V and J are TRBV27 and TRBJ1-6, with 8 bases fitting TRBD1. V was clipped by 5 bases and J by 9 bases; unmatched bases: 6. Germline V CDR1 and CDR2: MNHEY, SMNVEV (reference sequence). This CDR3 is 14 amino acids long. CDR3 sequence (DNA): TGTGCCAGCAGTAAGACAGGGGCCATTTCACCCCTCCACTTT. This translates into CASSKTGAISPLHF.

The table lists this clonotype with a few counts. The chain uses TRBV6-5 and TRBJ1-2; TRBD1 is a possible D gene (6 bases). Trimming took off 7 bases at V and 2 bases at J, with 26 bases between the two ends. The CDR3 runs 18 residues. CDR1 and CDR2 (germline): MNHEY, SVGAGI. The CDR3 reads CASKLLVDRGPKNYGYTF. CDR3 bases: TGTGCCAGCAAATTACTCGTCGACCGGGGGCCGAAGAACTATGGCTACACCTTC.

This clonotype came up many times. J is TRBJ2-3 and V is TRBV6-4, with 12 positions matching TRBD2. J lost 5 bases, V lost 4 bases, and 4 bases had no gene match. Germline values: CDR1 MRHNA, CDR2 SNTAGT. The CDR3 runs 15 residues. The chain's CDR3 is CASSVLAGGGDTQYF. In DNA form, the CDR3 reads TGTGCCAGCAGTGTACTAGCGGGGGGTGGAGATACGCAGTATTTT.

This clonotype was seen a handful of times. The CDR3 loop is CASSYGGTAYGYTF. The CDR3 DNA reads TGTGCCAGCAGTTATGGGGGGACAGCCTATGGCTACACCTTC. This chain uses TRBV6-5 with TRBJ1-2; 7 bases align to TRBD1. CDR1 is MNHEY and CDR2 is SVGAGI in the germline V gene. The CDR3 extends over 14 amino acids. With V trimmed by 3 bases and J by 4 bases, 5 bases remained unmatched.

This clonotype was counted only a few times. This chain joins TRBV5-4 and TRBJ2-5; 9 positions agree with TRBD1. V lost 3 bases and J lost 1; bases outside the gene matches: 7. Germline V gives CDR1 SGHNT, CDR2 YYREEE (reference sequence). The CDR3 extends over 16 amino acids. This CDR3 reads CASSSQDRGFQETQYF. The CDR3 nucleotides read TGTGCCAGCAGCTCTCAGGACAGGGGTTTCCAAGAGACCCAGTACTTC.

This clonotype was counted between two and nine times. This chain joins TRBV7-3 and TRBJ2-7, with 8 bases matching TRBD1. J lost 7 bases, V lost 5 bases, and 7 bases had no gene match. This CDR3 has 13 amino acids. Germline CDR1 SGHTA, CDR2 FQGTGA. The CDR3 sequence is CASSLNRGAEQYF. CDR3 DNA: TGTGCCAGCAGCCTTAACAGGGGGGCTGAGCAGTACTTC.